Following are 6 T cell receptor beta chains from one sample sequenced in a study of vaccination and CD4 T cells after COVID-19. TCRdb itself ran the PCR reads through MiXCR, one entry per CDR3 protein. Here the sample spans more than 25,000 distinct CDR3 sequences, about 47% being singletons. The time point: late sampling 161 to 241 days after vaccination in three convalescent patients. The sample consisted of CD4+ T cells from blood, taken about 7 months after SARS-CoV-2 vaccination. The receptors come from a human donor who had recovered from COVID-19.

This clonotype was seen a handful of times. The genes are TRBV7-9 and TRBJ2-6, with D maybe TRBD2 (6 bases). The V gene's germline CDR1 is SEHNR and CDR2 FQNEAQ (reference sequence). The CDR3 extends over 13 amino acids. With 6 bases removed from V and 4 bases from J, the gap between germline ends came to 7 bases. As DNA, the CDR3 is TGTGCCAGCAGGGAGGGGGGGGCCAACGTCCTGACTTTC. As protein: CASREGGANVLTF.

This clonotype has just a few counts. This chain joins TRBV20-1 and TRBJ1-2; no definite D call. The CDR3 covers 13 residues. Looked up from germline, CDR1 is DFQATT and CDR2 is SNEGSKA (reference sequence). V lost 0 bases, J lost 7 bases, and 12 bases lay in between. The CDR3 DNA reads as TGCAGTGCTAGAGATGATTCCCGGCTTGGCTACACCTTC. Translated, it gives CSARDDSRLGYTF.

The V and J genes are TRBV20-1 and TRBJ2-7; 10 positions agree with TRBD2. V shed 0 bases, J shed 6 bases, and the junction held 11 bases outside the gene matches. In germline, CDR1 is DFQATT, CDR2 SNEGSKA (reference sequence). This CDR3 has 16 residues. CDR3 sequence: CSARDPRLAGEGEQYF. The CDR3 DNA follows: TGCAGTGCTAGAGATCCCCGCCTAGCGGGAGAGGGCGAGCAGTACTTC.

V usage is TRBV18 and J usage is TRBJ2-1; 12 positions match TRBD2. Per the germline V gene, CDR1 is KGHSH and CDR2 is LQKENI. The junction had 4 bases not matched to a gene; V was cut back by 3 bases and J by 4 bases. The CDR3 length is 16 residues. CDR3 in amino acids: CASSPSTSGSYNEQFF. DNA for the CDR3: TGTGCCAGCTCACCTTCGACTAGCGGGAGTTACAATGAGCAGTTCTTC. Together with reference TRBV18 and TRBJ2-1, the CDR3 gives the full variable domain: NAGVMQNPRHLVRRRGQEARLRCSPMKGHSHVYWYRQLPEEGLKFMVYLQKENIIDESGMPKERFSAEFPKEGPSILRIQQVVRGDSAAYFCASSPSTSGSYNEQFFGPGTRLTVL.

The rearrangement links TRBV29-1 to TRBJ1-1; no clear D. Trimming pared 4 bases from V and 7 bases from J, leaving 10 bases between. The CDR3 consists of 11 residues. Germline V gene lookup returns CDR1 SQVTM and CDR2 ANQGSEA. CDR3 amino acids: CSVGSSLEAFF. The CDR3 DNA follows: TGCAGCGTTGGCTCTTCCCTTGAAGCTTTCTTT.

The rearrangement links TRBV4-1 to TRBJ2-5; TRBD2 aligns across 12 bases. Trimming cost V 4 bases and J 5 bases; bases outside gene matches: 8. The CDR3 runs 16 residues. Germline V lookup: CDR1 MGHRA, CDR2 YSYEKL. The CDR3 DNA sequence: TGCGCCAGCAGCCCCACCCCCGGGACTAGCGGGGAGACCCAGTACTTC. It codes for CASSPTPGTSGETQYF.